The entry below describes one TCR beta chain. The data were taken from a study of blood T cell repertoires in COVID-19. The CDR3 consists of 15 residues. The V end lost 3 bases, the J end lost 7 bases, and 16 bases lay between the germline ends. CDR1 is SGHRS and CDR2 is YFSETQ in the germline V gene. The table came from immunoSEQ multiplex PCR; TCRdb's copy has only in-frame clones and leaves some out. The table records around 130,000 clones, around 89% of them present only once. This chain joins TRBV5-1 and TRBJ2-2, with D maybe TRBD1 (5 bases). This receptor was obtained from a man aged 45 to 65 with active or convalescent COVID-19. Source material: peripheral blood. DNA of the CDR3: TGCGCCAGCAGCTCGGTGGTGGGGCCGGGCGGGGAGCTGTTTTTT. Its translation is CASSSVVGPGGELFF.